This T cell receptor (beta chain) was captured in a study of blood T cell repertoires in COVID-19. This CDR3 has 13 amino acids. The V end lost 0 bases, the J end lost 8 bases, and 10 bases lay between the germline ends. Germline CDR1 and CDR2: SGHTA and FQGTGA. Only in-frame clones appear in the TCRdb table, and some are missing; sequencing was by immunoSEQ multiplex PCR. The sample yields tens of thousands of clones, more than 90% seen once. What was sequenced was peripheral blood. The sequence came from a woman older than 75 with acute or convalescent COVID-19. V is TRBV7-3 and J is TRBJ1-2; TRBD1 might be the D (6 bases). CDR3 loop: CASSLTWDTGYTF. CDR3 sequence (DNA): TGTGCCAGCAGCTTAACGTGGGACACAGGCTACACCTTC.